This TCR beta chain was sequenced during a study of cytotoxic CD8 clonotypes in ibrutinib-treated CLL. Sequenced by immunoSEQ multiplex PCR; TCRdb stores in-frame clones only, minus some. The sample has 150,000 to 250,000 clones; over 60% are singletons. This TCR was recovered from a human donor with chronic lymphocytic leukemia. The sequences come from PBMCs, collected after 24 months of ibrutinib treatment.

In DNA, the CDR3 is TGTGCCTGGAGTGTAACTAGCGTTTCCTACGAGCAGTACTTC. Translated, it gives CAWSVTSVSYEQYF. This chain links TRBV30 with TRBJ2-7, with TRBD2 identical over 7 bases. The V segment lost 0 bases and the J segment 1 base; nucleotides outside the gene matches: 3. CDR1 and CDR2 from the germline V gene are GTSNPN and SVGIG (reference sequence). The length of the CDR3 is 14 residues.